This TCR beta chain is drawn from a study of glioma-infiltrating T cells after dendritic cell vaccination. Study background: Monocyte-derived dendritic cells, cultured approximately 7 days with IL-4 and GM-CSF, were pulsed with autologous tumor lysate.

Concerning this clone: The antigen is not known.

Time point in this sample: after dendritic cell vaccination, including at tumor progression/relapse. Study-level findings and limits: The cohort had few patients with full blood and tumor sets.

Primers: 60 V beta forward and 13 J beta reverse. Libraries were prepared by immunoSEQ multiplex PCR; TCRdb keeps only in-frame clonotypes and omits some of them. This repertoire shows 80,000 to 100,000 clones, 80% found once; its top ten account for 5% to 7%. V shed 5 bases, J shed 5 bases, and the junction held 9 bases outside the gene matches. This CDR3 spans 14 amino acids. CDR1 is SGHRS and CDR2 is YFSETQ in the germline V gene. Specimen: blood, collected after dendritic cell vaccination. The rearrangement joins TRBV5-1 to TRBJ1-1, with 7 nucleotides matching TRBD1. The clonotype originates from a human donor with glioblastoma. CDR3 loop: CASSTGDGETEAFF. Here the CDR3 DNA reads TGCGCCAGCAGTACAGGGGATGGAGAGACTGAAGCTTTCTTT.